The clone carrying this T cell receptor (beta chain) was recorded a few times. The entry originates in a study of OX40 agonist ivuxolimab in advanced cancers. The CDR3 is 15 amino acids. CDR1 is SGHVS and CDR2 is FQNEAQ in the germline V gene. The ends lost 8 bases at V and 1 base at J; junction bases unmatched: 7. Sequencing used immunoSEQ multiplex PCR; TCRdb keeps in-frame clones, though not all of them. This table has about 30,000 clones, about nine tenths appearing once. V usage is TRBV7-8 and J usage is TRBJ2-5; 10 nucleotides match TRBD2. The TCR sequence derives from an adult with an advanced solid tumor such as melanoma, head and neck, liver or kidney cancer. Sequences were derived from CD4+ or CD8+ T cells sorted from blood, sampled in a trial of the OX40 agonist ivuxolimab. The CDR3 protein is CASGRLAGSQETQYF. The DNA for the CDR3 is TGTGCCAGCGGACGACTAGCGGGTAGCCAAGAGACCCAGTACTTC.